These T cell receptor beta chains were read from a single sample in a study of OX40 agonist ivuxolimab in advanced cancers. Sequenced by immunoSEQ multiplex PCR; TCRdb stores in-frame clones only, minus some. The top ten hold 0.85% of the sample, which has just under 85,000 clones, 70% to 90% seen once. Material: CD4+ or CD8+ T cells sorted from blood, obtained in a trial of the OX40 agonist ivuxolimab. These receptors originate from an adult with an advanced solid tumor such as melanoma, head and neck, liver or kidney cancer. The CDR3 runs from the conserved cysteine through the conserved F or W. Each record gives: clone size, D gene, V gene, J gene, CDR3 protein, CDR3 DNA. The D gene is left open where the match is weak. Some rows have no size entry. The others give once, few or many, or a class for an expanded clone.

>NA|TRBD2|TRBV18|TRBJ2-5
CASSPRPSGGMGETQYF
TGTGCCAGCTCACCAAGGCCCAGCGGGGGTATGGGGGAGACCCAGTACTTC
>NA|NA|TRBV5-1|TRBJ2-5
CASSFREQETQYF
TGCGCCAGCAGCTTCCGGGAGCAAGAGACCCAGTACTTC
>NA|NA|TRBV5-5|TRBJ2-6
CASRGVLGANVLTF
TGTGCCAGCAGGGGAGTGTTGGGGGCCAACGTCCTGACTTTC
>NA|NA|TRBV25-1|TRBJ1-4
CASSDVMGGEKLFF
TGTGCCAGCAGTGATGTTATGGGAGGCGAAAAACTGTTTTTT
>NA|NA|TRBV7-2|TRBJ2-5
CASSLAYQETQYF
TGTGCCAGCAGCTTAGCGTATCAGGAGACCCAGTACTTC
>NA|NA|TRBV19|TRBJ2-2
CATASPGSRELFF
TGTGCCACCGCCTCCCCCGGTTCCAGGGAGCTGTTTTTT
>NA|NA|TRBV5-1|TRBJ2-1
CASSLSSGEDEQFF
TGCGCCAGCAGCTTGTCGTCAGGGGAGGATGAGCAGTTCTTC
>NA|NA|TRBV11-2|TRBJ2-2
CASSFFLPGVRTGELFF
TGTGCCAGCAGCTTCTTCCTCCCGGGGGTGCGCACCGGGGAGCTGTTTTTT
>NA|NA|TRBV7-2|TRBJ2-3
CASSFSGGATDTQYF
TGTGCCAGCAGCTTTTCAGGGGGGGCGACAGATACGCAGTATTTT
>once|NA|TRBV6-1|TRBJ2-1
CASSAYTGNNEQFF
TGTGCCAGCAGTGCCTACACAGGGAACAATGAGCAGTTCTTC
>once|NA|TRBV15|TRBJ2-3
CATSRWVAGRTDTQYF
TGTGCCACCAGCAGGTGGGTCGCGGGGCGCACAGATACGCAGTATTTT
>NA|TRBD1|TRBV5-4|TRBJ2-2
CASWLGTGDTGELFF
TGTGCCAGCTGGCTTGGGACAGGGGACACCGGGGAGCTGTTTTTT
>NA|NA|TRBV9|TRBJ1-1
CASSPRLNTEAFF
TGTGCCAGCAGCCCACGGCTGAACACTGAAGCTTTCTTT
>NA|NA|TRBV10-3|TRBJ1-2
CAISESMTAFYGYTF
TGTGCCATCAGTGAGTCGATGACAGCTTTCTATGGCTACACCTTC
>NA|NA|TRBV7-9|TRBJ1-1
CASSRDVYTEAFF
TGTGCCAGCAGCCGTGACGTATACACTGAAGCTTTCTTT
>few|NA|TRBV27|TRBJ1-6
CASSPRSSRNSPLHF
TGTGCCAGCAGTCCTCGTAGCAGTCGGAATTCACCCCTCCACTTT
>NA|NA|TRBV11-2|TRBJ2-3
CASSLGGDPDTQYF
TGTGCCAGCAGCTTAGGGGGGGACCCGGATACGCAGTATTTT
>NA|NA|TRBV18|TRBJ1-1
CASSGGNMNTEAFF
TGTGCCAGCTCTGGGGGAAATATGAACACTGAAGCTTTCTTT
>NA|NA|TRBV15|TRBJ1-5
CATSRDEVSSISNQPQHF
TGTGCCACCAGCAGAGATGAGGTGTCCTCCATTAGCAATCAGCCCCAGCATTTT
>few|TRBD1|TRBV11-2|TRBJ2-7
CASSPLKGDRHYEQYF
TGTGCCAGCAGCCCCCTAAAAGGGGACAGACACTACGAGCAGTACTTC
>NA|NA|TRBV7-3|TRBJ1-1
CASSSQPNTEAFF
TGTGCCAGCAGCTCCCAACCCAACACTGAAGCTTTCTTT
>NA|TRBD1|TRBV6-5|TRBJ2-2
CASSYGTGKPGELFF
TGTGCCAGCAGTTACGGGACAGGGAAGCCCGGGGAGCTGTTTTTT
>NA|TRBD2|TRBV6-1|TRBJ2-3
CASNQERGAPATQYF
TGTGCCAGCAATCAGGAGCGGGGGGCCCCTGCTACGCAGTATTTT
>NA|NA|TRBV10-1|TRBJ1-4
CASSEGNEKLFF
TGCGCCAGCAGTGAAGGTAATGAAAAACTGTTTTTT
>once|TRBD1|TRBV9|TRBJ1-1
CASSVLGTGEAFF
TGTGCCAGCAGCGTACTGGGGACAGGGGAAGCTTTCTTT
>NA|NA|TRBV30|TRBJ1-1
CAWSVPGTPSRTEAFF
TGTGCCTGGAGTGTACCAGGGACGCCGTCGAGGACTGAAGCTTTCTTT
>NA|NA|TRBV7-3|TRBJ2-6
CASTIFPGANVLTF
TGTGCCAGCACCATTTTTCCCGGGGCCAACGTCCTGACTTTC